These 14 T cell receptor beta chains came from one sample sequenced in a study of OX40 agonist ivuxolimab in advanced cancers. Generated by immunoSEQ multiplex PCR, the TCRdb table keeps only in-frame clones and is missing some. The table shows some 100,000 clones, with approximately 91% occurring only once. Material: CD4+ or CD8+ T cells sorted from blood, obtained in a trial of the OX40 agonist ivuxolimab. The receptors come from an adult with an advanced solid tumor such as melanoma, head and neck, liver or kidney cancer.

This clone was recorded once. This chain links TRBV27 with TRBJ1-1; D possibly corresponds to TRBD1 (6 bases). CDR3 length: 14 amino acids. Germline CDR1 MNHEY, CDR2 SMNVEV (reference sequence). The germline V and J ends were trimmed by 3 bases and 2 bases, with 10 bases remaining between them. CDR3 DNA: TGTGCCAGCAGTTTCCGGGGGCCCAACACTGAAGCTTTCTTT. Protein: CASSFRGPNTEAFF.

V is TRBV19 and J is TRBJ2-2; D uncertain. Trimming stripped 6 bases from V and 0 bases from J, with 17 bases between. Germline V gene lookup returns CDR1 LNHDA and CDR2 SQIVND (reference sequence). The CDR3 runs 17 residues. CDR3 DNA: TGTGCCAGTAGCATAACAAGGACGTTCGCGAACACCGGGGAGCTGTTTTTT. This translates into CASSITRTFANTGELFF.

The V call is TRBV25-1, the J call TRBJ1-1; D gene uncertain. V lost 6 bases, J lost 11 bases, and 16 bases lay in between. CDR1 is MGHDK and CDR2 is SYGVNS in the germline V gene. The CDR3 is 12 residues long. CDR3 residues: CASSRLRGNAFF. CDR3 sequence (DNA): TGTGCCAGCAGCCGCCTTCGCGGCAACGCTTTCTTT. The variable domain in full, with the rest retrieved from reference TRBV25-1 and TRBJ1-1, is EADIYQTPRYLVIGTGKKITLECSQTMGHDKMYWYQQDPGMELHLIHYSYGVNSTEKGDLSSESTVSRIRTEHFPLTLESARPSHTSQYLCASSRLRGNAFFGQGTRLTVV.

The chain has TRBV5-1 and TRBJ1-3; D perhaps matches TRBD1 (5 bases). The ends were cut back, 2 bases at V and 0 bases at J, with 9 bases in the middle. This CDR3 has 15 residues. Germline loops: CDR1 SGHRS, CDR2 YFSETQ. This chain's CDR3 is CASSLEGFSGNTIYF. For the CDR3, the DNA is TGCGCCAGCAGCTTAGAGGGGTTCTCTGGAAACACCATATATTTT.

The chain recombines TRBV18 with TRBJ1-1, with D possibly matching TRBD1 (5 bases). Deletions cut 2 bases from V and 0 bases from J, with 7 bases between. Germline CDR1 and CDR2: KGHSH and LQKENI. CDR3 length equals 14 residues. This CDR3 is CASSPTGMNTEAFF. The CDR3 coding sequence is TGTGCCAGCTCACCAACAGGAATGAACACTGAAGCTTTCTTT.

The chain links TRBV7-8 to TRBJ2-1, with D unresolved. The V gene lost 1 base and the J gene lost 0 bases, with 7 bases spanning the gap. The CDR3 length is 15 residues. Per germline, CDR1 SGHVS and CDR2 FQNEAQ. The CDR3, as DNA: TGTGCCAGCAGCTTAGTGATGTACTCCTACAATGAGCAGTTCTTC. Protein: CASSLVMYSYNEQFF.

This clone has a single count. CDR3 nucleotide sequence: TGTGCCAGCAGCCGGGACAGGGAATCAGATACGCAGTATTTT. Translating gives CASSRDRESDTQYF. The chain combines TRBV5-8 with TRBJ2-3; 9 bases are shared with TRBD1. The CDR3 length is 14 residues. Unmatched junction bases numbered 4, after V lost 4 bases and J lost 4 bases. Germline CDR1 SGHTS, CDR2 YDEGEE.

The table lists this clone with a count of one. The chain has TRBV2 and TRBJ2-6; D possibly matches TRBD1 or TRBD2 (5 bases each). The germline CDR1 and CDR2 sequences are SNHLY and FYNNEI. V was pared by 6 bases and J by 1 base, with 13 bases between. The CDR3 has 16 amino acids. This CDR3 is CASSRDRISGANVLTF. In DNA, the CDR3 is TGTGCCAGCAGCCGGGACCGTATTTCTGGGGCCAACGTCCTGACTTTC. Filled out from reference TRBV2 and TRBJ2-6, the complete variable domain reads EPEVTQTPSHQVTQMGQEVILRCVPISNHLYFYWYRQILGQKVEFLVSFYNNEISEKSEIFDDQFSVERPDGSNFTLKIRSTKLEDSAMYFCASSRDRISGANVLTFGAGSRLTVL.

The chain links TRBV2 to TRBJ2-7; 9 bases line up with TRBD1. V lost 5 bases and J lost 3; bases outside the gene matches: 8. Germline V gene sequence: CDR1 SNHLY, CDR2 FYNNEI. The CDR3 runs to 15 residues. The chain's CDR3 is CASSKGTGSVYEQYF. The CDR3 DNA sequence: TGTGCCAGCAGTAAGGGGACAGGGTCAGTCTACGAGCAGTACTTC.

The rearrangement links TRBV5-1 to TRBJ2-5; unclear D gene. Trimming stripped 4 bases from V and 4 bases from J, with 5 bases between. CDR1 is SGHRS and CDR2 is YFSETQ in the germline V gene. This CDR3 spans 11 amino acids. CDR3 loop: CASSPGETQYF. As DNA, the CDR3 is TGCGCCAGCAGCCCAGGAGAGACCCAGTACTTC.

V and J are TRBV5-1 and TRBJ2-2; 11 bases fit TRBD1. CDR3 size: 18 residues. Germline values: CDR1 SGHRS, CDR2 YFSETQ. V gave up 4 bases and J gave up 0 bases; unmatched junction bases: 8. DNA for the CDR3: TGCGCCAGCAGCCCATGGAGGACAGGGGGCGCGAACACCGGGGAGCTGTTTTTT. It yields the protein CASSPWRTGGANTGELFF. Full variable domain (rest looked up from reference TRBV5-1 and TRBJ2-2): KAGVTQTPRYLIKTRGQQVTLSCSPISGHRSVSWYQQTPGQGLQFLFEYFSETQRNKGNFPGRFSGRQFSNSRSEMNVSTLELGDSALYLCASSPWRTGGANTGELFFGEGSRLTVL.

CDR3 nucleotide sequence: TGTGCCAGCAGCCGAGATCCAGCGAACAATGAGCAGTTCTTC. It translates to CASSRDPANNEQFF. V usage is TRBV9 and J usage is TRBJ2-1; D ambiguous. V dropped 4 bases and J dropped 5 bases, with 13 bases sitting between them. Germline-derived CDR1 and CDR2 are SGDLS and YYNGEE. CDR3 size: 14 residues.

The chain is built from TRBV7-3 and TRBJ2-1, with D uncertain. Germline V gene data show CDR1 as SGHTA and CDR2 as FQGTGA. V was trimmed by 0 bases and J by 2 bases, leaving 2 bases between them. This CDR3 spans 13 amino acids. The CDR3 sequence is CASSLTAYNEQFF. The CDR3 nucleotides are TGTGCCAGCAGCTTAACGGCCTACAATGAGCAGTTCTTC. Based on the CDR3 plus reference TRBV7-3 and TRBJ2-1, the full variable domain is GAGVSQTPSNKVTEKGKYVELRCDPISGHTALYWYRQSLGQGPEFLIYFQGTGAADDSGLPNDRFFAVRPEGSVSTLKIQRTERGDSAVYLCASSLTAYNEQFFGPGTRLTVL.

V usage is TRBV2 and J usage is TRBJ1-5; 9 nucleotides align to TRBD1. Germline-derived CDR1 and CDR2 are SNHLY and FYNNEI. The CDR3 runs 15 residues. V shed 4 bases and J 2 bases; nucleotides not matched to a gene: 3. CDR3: CASSGQGEGNQPQHF. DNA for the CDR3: TGTGCCAGCAGTGGACAGGGGGAGGGCAATCAGCCCCAGCATTTT.